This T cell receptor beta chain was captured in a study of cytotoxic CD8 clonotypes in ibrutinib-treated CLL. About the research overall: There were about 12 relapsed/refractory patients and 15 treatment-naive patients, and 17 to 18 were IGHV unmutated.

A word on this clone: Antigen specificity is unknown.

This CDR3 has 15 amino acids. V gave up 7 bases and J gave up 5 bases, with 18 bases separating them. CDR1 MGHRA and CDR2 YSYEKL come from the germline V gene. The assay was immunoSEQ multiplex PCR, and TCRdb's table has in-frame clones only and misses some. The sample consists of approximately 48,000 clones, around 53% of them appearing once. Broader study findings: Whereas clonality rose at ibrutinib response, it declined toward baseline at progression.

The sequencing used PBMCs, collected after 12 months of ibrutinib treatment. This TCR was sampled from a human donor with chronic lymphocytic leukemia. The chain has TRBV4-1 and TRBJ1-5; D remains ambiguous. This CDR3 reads CASTVYPGGHQPQHF. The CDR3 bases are TGCGCCAGCACCGTTTACCCAGGCGGGCATCAGCCCCAGCATTTT.